A single TCR beta chain is shown here with its context. V was clipped by 5 bases and J by 8 bases, with 12 bases between them. The CDR3 is 12 amino acids. The germline V gene encodes CDR1 MNHEY and CDR2 SMNVEV (reference sequence). The data originate from a study of technical replicates of blood from several donors. Only in-frame clones appear in the TCRdb table, and some are missing; sequencing was by immunoSEQ multiplex PCR. The sample holds 70,000 to 85,000 clones; roughly nine tenths are singletons and the top ten take 0.25% to 0.35%. The receptor comes from a human donor in good health. Sequencing used T cells isolated from PBMCs. J is TRBJ1-1 and V is TRBV27; no reliable D call. The CDR3 loop is CASSPPGLEAFF. The CDR3 bases are TGTGCCAGCAGTCCCCCCGGGTTGGAAGCTTTCTTT.